This T cell receptor (beta chain) came from a study of CD4 T cell repertoires in COVID-19 (dated by TCRdb to about 2021). Some background on the complete study: To analyze cross-reactivity, the CFSE-low cells were expanded with IL-2 for roughly ten days and then labeled again and restimulated with spike proteins from other coronaviruses. The study characterized naturally processed CD4+ T cell responses to SARS-CoV-2 spike and nucleoprotein in COVID-19-recovered individuals, using TCR Vbeta sequencing to assess clonal composition. In three recovered individuals, the researchers analyzed the TCR Vbeta repertoire of SARS-CoV-2-reactive T cells at the subset level. Study-level results and caveats: Between about 7 and 28% of SARS-CoV-2 clonotypes were also detected in secondary cultures stimulated with SARS-CoV and/or HKU1 spike, a finding consistent with cross-reactivity. Several of the most expanded SARS-CoV-2-reactive clonotypes were found to be shared between two or all three memory subsets, suggesting intraclonal diversification.

About this clone itself: Its cognate antigen has yet to be identified. Base qualities were left out, and no much larger clone turns up one base away.

Library prep was done by the immunoSEQ multiplex PCR assay. Regarding the original processing steps: Repertoire overlap between subsets was quantified using the Chao-Jaccard similarity index and counts of shared clonotypes. TCRdb obtained this table from immuneACCESS and retained in-frame rearrangements with V and J assigned. These tables miss some clones; where compared with another copy, unresolved V genes account for less than half of the shortfall, and the remainder is unexplained. Clone size and the V and J calls come from that table; the DNA yielded D and trimming. This sample comprises tens of thousands of clones, over 75% of them detected only once. Jointly, the top ten make up around 0.58% of the sample. Compared with germline, V lacks 5 bases and J lacks 4 bases; bases without a gene match: 12. Sequences SGHAT (CDR1) and FQNNGV (CDR2) are obtained from the germline V gene. The CDR3 spans 17 residues, from the cysteine through the phenylalanine. Only the CDR3 DNA stays, 51 bases, in frame from base 1.

Memory T cell samples that were not cultured were sequenced immediately after ex vivo isolation. From peripheral blood mononuclear cells, the researchers isolated CD4+ total memory, central memory, effector memory and circulating T follicular helper cells. Recombination joined TRBV11-2 with TRBJ2-4; 9 nucleotides in the junction match TRBD2. The TCR was taken from a human donor who had COVID-19. Specimen: central memory CD4+ T cells from blood, collected before the COVID-19 pandemic. The label giving this sample's cell subset or site can be read as: CD4+ T central memory cells. The CDR3 protein sequence reads: CASSGLRGGRGKNIQYF. In nucleotides, the sequence is TGTGCCAGCAGCGGTCTTCGAGGCGGGAGGGGGAAAAACATTCAGTACTTC.